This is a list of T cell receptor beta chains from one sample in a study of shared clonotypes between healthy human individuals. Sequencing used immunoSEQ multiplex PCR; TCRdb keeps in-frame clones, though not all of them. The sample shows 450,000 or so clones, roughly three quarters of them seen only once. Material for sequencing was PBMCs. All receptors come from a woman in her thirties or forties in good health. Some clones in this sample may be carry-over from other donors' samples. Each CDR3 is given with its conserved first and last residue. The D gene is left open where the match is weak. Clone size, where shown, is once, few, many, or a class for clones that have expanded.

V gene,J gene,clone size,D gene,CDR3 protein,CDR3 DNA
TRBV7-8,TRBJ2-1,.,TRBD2,CASSLRRGGSYNEQFF,TGTGCCAGCAGCTTAAGGCGGGGGGGCAGTTACAATGAGCAGTTCTTC
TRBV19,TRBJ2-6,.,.,CASKVSGANVLTF,TGTGCCAGTAAGGTCTCTGGGGCCAACGTCCTGACTTTC
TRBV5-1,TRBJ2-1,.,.,CASSSPPMGEQFF,TGCGCCAGCAGCTCTCCCCCAATGGGTGAGCAGTTCTTC
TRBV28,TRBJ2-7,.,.,CASSLITAYEQYF,TGTGCCAGCAGTTTAATTACAGCCTACGAGCAGTACTTC
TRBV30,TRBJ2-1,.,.,CAWSVALGLENEQFF,TGTGCCTGGAGTGTAGCGTTGGGTCTGGAGAATGAGCAGTTCTTC
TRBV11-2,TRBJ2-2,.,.,CASSLDPAVGELFF,TGTGCCAGCAGCTTAGACCCAGCTGTCGGGGAGCTGTTTTTT
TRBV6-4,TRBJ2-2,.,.,CASAALANTGELFF,TGTGCCAGCGCCGCCCTAGCGAATACCGGGGAGCTGTTTTTT
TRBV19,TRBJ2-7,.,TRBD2,CASSIGGRGTEQYF,TGTGCCAGTAGTATCGGGGGGAGAGGGACCGAGCAGTACTTC
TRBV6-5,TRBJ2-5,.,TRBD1,CASTSSGTGGETQYF,TGTGCCAGCACGTCTTCCGGGACAGGGGGAGAGACCCAGTACTTC
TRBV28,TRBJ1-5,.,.,CASTPPRGGNQPQHF,TGTGCCAGCACCCCGCCTAGGGGTGGCAATCAGCCCCAGCATTTT
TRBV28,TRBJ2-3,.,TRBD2,CASMSLAGVGTQYF,TGTGCCAGCATGAGTCTAGCGGGAGTGGGAACGCAGTATTTT
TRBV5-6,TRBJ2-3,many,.,CASRLVPDDTQYF,TGTGCCAGCAGACTCGTACCGGATGATACGCAGTATTTT
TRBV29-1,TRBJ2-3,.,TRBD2,CSVATSGRGTDTQYF,TGCAGCGTCGCGACTAGCGGGAGGGGCACAGATACGCAGTATTTT
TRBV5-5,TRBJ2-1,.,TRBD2,CASSLALAGAYNEQFF,TGTGCCAGCAGCTTGGCTCTAGCGGGGGCCTACAATGAGCAGTTCTTC
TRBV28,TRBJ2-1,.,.,CASSFLQGSNEQFF,TGTGCCAGCAGTTTTTTACAGGGTAGCAATGAGCAGTTCTTC
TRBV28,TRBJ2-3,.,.,CASSSPRHWASTDTQYF,TGTGCCAGCAGTTCGCCCCGACACTGGGCTAGCACAGATACGCAGTATTTT
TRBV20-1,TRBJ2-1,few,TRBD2,CSAGLAGSRFF,TGCAGTGCGGGGCTAGCGGGATCCCGGTTCTTC